The next 18 T cell receptor beta chains were all read from a single sample in a study of blood T cell repertoires in COVID-19. The assay was immunoSEQ multiplex PCR, and TCRdb's table has in-frame clones only and misses some. The data hold about 18,000 clones, with 77% observed a single time. Sequenced input: peripheral blood. All receptors derive from a man aged 70 or older with COVID-19, enrolled during active disease.

J is TRBJ2-7 and V is TRBV28, with D possibly TRBD1 on 6 matching bases. The CDR3 has 14 residues. CDR1 and CDR2 from the germline V gene are MDHEN and SYDVKM. The V and J ends lost 3 bases and 3 bases respectively, with 12 bases between them. The chain's CDR3 is CASSFSLGGYEQYF. The DNA for the CDR3 is TGTGCCAGCAGTTTCTCGCTAGGGGGCTACGAGCAGTACTTC.

Here the CDR3 reads CASSFSMGQGHGYTF. The DNA for the CDR3 is TGTGCCAGCAGCTTTAGCATGGGACAGGGGCATGGCTACACCTTC. The rearrangement joins TRBV28 to TRBJ1-2, with 10 bases identical to TRBD1. From germline, CDR1 is MDHEN and CDR2 SYDVKM. V was pared by 6 bases and J by 6 bases, with 10 bases of the junction left unmatched. This CDR3 contains 15 residues.

This sequence joins TRBV7-2 and TRBJ1-5, with 8 bases aligning to TRBD1. The CDR3 totals 15 residues. Germline V CDR1 and CDR2: SGHTA, FQGNSA. V shed 5 bases and J 5 bases; nucleotides not matched to a gene: 8. The DNA of the CDR3 is TGTGCCAGCAGCCTCAGGGGGCCCCCCGATCAGCCCCAGCATTTT. Its protein is CASSLRGPPDQPQHF.

The chain employs TRBV25-1 and TRBJ2-1; 9 nucleotides align to TRBD1. The ends lost 3 bases at V and 10 bases at J; junction bases unmatched: 7. This CDR3 has 14 amino acids. The germline V gene has CDR1 MGHDK and CDR2 SYGVNS. The CDR3 here is CASSENRDRAEQFF. The CDR3 coding sequence is TGTGCCAGCAGTGAGAATCGGGACAGGGCCGAGCAGTTCTTC.

V is TRBV30 and J is TRBJ2-1, with 8 positions matching TRBD2. Looked up from germline, CDR1 is GTSNPN and CDR2 is SVGIG (reference sequence). The trim removed 5 bases at V and 0 bases at J, leaving 9 bases unmatched. This CDR3 has 16 amino acids. CDR3 amino acids: CAWSGVAGSSYNEQFF. The CDR3 bases are TGTGCCTGGTCGGGAGTAGCGGGGAGCTCCTACAATGAGCAGTTCTTC.

This chain links TRBV18 with TRBJ1-1; 7 bases are shared with TRBD1. This CDR3 has 15 amino acids. Germline CDR1 reads KGHSH; CDR2 reads LQKENI. V lost 6 bases, J lost 0 bases, and 7 bases stayed unmatched. This CDR3 is CASSFEGQMNTEAFF. The CDR3, as DNA: TGTGCCAGCTCGTTCGAGGGACAGATGAACACTGAAGCTTTCTTT.

V usage is TRBV5-5 and J usage is TRBJ2-5; D unresolved. The CDR3 totals 11 residues. V lost 4 bases, J lost 2 bases, and 3 bases lay in between. The germline CDR1 and CDR2 sequences are SGHKS and YYEKEE (reference sequence). The CDR3 DNA reads as TGTGCCAGCAGCGTACAAGAGACCCAGTACTTC. The encoded protein is CASSVQETQYF.

This clone was seen a few times. The chain carries TRBV7-2 and TRBJ2-7, with D unclear. Per germline, CDR1 SGHTA and CDR2 FQGNSA. The CDR3 has 11 residues. V was clipped by 4 bases and J by 7 bases, with 8 bases between them. The CDR3 sequence: CASSSRWEQYF. The CDR3 nucleotides read TGTGCCAGCAGCTCCCGGTGGGAGCAGTACTTC.

The chain recombines TRBV19 with TRBJ2-7; TRBD1 matches at 9 bases. The CDR3 is 14 amino acids. Looked up from germline, CDR1 is LNHDA and CDR2 is SQIVND (reference sequence). The ends lost 3 bases at V and 2 bases at J; junction bases unmatched: 2. The CDR3 DNA reads as TGTGCCAGTAGTATTGGGGACAGGGCCTACGAGCAGTACTTC. Protein: CASSIGDRAYEQYF.

The V gene is TRBV3-1 (or the pseudogene TRBV3-2), the J gene TRBJ1-1; D is unclear. Trimming pared 1 base from V and 1 base from J, leaving 7 bases between. The CDR3 contains 14 residues. Looked up from germline, CDR1 is LGHDT and CDR2 is YNNKEL (reference sequence). The CDR3 loop is CASSQVGQNTEAFF. Written as DNA, the CDR3 is TGTGCCAGCAGCCAAGTTGGGCAGAACACTGAAGCTTTCTTT.

The chain recombines TRBV5-4 with TRBJ1-6; D uncertain. V was trimmed by 4 bases and J by 0 bases, leaving 11 bases between them. The V gene's germline CDR1 is SGHNT and CDR2 YYREEE (reference sequence). The CDR3 has 16 residues. CDR3 coding DNA: TGTGCCAGCAGCCCGGGTACTAGCTCCTATAATTCACCCCTCCACTTT. It is translated as CASSPGTSSYNSPLHF.

This clone was found once. The chain has TRBV5-4 and TRBJ2-7; TRBD1 matches at 7 bases. The trim removed 3 bases at V and 3 bases at J, leaving 6 bases unmatched. There are 14 residues in the CDR3. From germline, CDR1 is SGHNT and CDR2 YYREEE (reference sequence). This CDR3 is CASSSGQVFYEQYF. CDR3 nucleotides: TGTGCCAGCAGCTCAGGACAGGTTTTCTACGAGCAGTACTTC.

V gene TRBV6-5 combines with J gene TRBJ2-7, with TRBD2 identical over 7 bases. The CDR3 sequence is 13 residues long. The V gene's germline CDR1 is MNHEY and CDR2 SVGAGI. The V and J ends lost 6 bases and 5 bases, in that order; junction bases with no gene match: 7. The CDR3 spells CASRKSGTDEQYF. In nucleotides, the CDR3 is TGTGCCAGCAGGAAGAGCGGGACCGACGAGCAGTACTTC.

This clone occurred once. The chain links TRBV10-3 to TRBJ1-4; the D is unclear. Trimming pared 0 bases from V and 3 bases from J, leaving 11 bases between. The CDR3 has 16 residues. Germline V gene data show CDR1 as ENHRY and CDR2 as SYGVKD. As DNA, the CDR3 is TGTGCCATCAGTGAGTCAGCCCTGAGGGCTAATGAAAAACTGTTTTTT. Encoded protein: CAISESALRANEKLFF.

The CDR3 DNA reads TGTGCCAGTAGTAAAGGGCAGGGGGCCTACGAGCAGTACTTC. This sequence encodes CASSKGQGAYEQYF. The V and J genes are TRBV19 and TRBJ2-7, with TRBD1 identical over 7 bases. The germline CDR1 and CDR2 sequences are LNHDA and SQIVND (reference sequence). J was trimmed by 2 bases and V by 4 bases; bases with no gene match: 5. CDR3 length: 14 amino acids.

The chain links TRBV3-1 (or the pseudogene TRBV3-2) to TRBJ2-7, with 15 bases matching TRBD2. The CDR3 is made up of 15 amino acids. Germline trimming cut 5 bases from V and 4 bases from J; bases unmatched to any gene: 3. Germline V CDR1 and CDR2: LGHDT, YNNKEL (reference sequence). The CDR3 DNA follows: TGTGCCAGCAGCGCCGGGACTAGCGGGGGGTACGAGCAGTACTTC. The encoded protein is CASSAGTSGGYEQYF.

The CDR3 nucleotides read TGTGCCAGCACCAATCGGTTCGAAAAACTGTTTTTT. It encodes CASTNRFEKLFF. The chain uses TRBV12-3 or TRBV12-4 and TRBJ1-4; D gene ambiguous. This CDR3 region has 12 residues. V was shortened by 7 bases and J by 8 bases, with 11 bases between the two germline ends.

CDR3 nucleotide sequence: TGTGCCAGCAGTGAAGGAGCAGGGGGTTACGAGCAGTACTTC. As protein: CASSEGAGGYEQYF. V gene TRBV6-1 combines with J gene TRBJ2-7; 7 bases are shared with TRBD1. The CDR3 consists of 14 residues. Germline V lookup: CDR1 MNHNS, CDR2 SASEGT. The trim removed 1 base at V and 4 bases at J, leaving 4 bases unmatched.